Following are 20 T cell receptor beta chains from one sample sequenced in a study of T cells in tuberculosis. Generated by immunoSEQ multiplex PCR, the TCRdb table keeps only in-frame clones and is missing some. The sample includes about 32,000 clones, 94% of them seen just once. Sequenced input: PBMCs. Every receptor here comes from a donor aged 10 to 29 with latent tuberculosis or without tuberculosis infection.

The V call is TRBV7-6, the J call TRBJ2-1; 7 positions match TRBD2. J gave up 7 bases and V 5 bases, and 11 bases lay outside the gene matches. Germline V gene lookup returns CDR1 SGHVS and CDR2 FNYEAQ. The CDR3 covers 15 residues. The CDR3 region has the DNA TGTGCCAGCAGCCCCCCGGGGCGGGAGAGGAATGAGCAGTTCTTC. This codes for CASSPPGRERNEQFF.

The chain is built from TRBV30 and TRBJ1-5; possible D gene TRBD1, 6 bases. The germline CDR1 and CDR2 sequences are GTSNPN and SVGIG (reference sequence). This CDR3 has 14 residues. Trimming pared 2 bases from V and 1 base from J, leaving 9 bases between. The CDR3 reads CAWSPRGSNQPQHF. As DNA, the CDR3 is TGTGCCTGGAGTCCCAGGGGAAGCAATCAGCCCCAGCATTTT.

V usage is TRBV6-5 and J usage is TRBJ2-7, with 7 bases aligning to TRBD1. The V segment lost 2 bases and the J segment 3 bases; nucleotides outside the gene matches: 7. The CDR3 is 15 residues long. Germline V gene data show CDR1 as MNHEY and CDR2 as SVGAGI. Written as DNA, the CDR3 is TGTGCCAGCAGTTACAGGACCGGGACAGACTACGAGCAGTACTTC. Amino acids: CASSYRTGTDYEQYF.

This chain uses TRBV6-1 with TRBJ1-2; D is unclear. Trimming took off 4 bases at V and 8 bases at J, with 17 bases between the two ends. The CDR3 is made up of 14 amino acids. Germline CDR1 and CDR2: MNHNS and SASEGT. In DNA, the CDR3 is TGTGCCAGCAGTGTCAATCAGTGGGCCAAGGGCTACACCTTC. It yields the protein CASSVNQWAKGYTF.

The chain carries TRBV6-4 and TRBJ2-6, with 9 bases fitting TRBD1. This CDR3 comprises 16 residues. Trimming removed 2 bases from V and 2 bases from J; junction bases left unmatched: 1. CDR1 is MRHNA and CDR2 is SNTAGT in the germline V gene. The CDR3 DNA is TGTGCCAGCAGTGACACAGGGGGCGCTGGGGCCAACGTCCTGACTTTC. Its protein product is CASSDTGGAGANVLTF.

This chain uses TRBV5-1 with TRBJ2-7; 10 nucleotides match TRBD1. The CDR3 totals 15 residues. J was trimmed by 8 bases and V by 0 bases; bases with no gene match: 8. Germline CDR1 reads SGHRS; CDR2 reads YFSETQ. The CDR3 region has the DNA TGCGCCAGCAGCTTGGTTGGGACAGGGGATTCGCAGCAGTACTTC. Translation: CASSLVGTGDSQQYF.

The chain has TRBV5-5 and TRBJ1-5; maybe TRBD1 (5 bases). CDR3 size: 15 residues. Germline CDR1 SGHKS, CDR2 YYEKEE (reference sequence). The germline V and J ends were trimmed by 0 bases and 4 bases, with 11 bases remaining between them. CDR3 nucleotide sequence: TGTGCCAGCAGCTTGGCCGGACAAACGAATCAGCCCCAGCATTTT. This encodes CASSLAGQTNQPQHF.

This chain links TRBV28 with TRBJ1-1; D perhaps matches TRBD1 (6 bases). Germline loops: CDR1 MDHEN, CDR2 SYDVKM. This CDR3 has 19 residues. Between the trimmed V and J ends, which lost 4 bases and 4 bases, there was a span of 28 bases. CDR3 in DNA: TGTGCCAGCAGTTCCCTGCCAGGAGGTTGGGGGCGGGCGGCCACTGAAGCTTTCTTT. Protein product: CASSSLPGGWGRAATEAFF.

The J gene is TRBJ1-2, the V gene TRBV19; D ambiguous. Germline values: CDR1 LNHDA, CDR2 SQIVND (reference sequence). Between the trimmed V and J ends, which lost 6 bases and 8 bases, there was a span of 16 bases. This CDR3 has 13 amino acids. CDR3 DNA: TGTGCCAGTAGCCTAGGTGTGGCTTCCGGCTACACCTTC. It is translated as CASSLGVASGYTF.

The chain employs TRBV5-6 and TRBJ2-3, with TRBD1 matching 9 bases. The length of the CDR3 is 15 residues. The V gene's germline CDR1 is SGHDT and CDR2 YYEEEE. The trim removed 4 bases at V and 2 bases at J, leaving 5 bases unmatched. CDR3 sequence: CASSPDRGLTDTQYF. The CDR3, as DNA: TGTGCCAGCAGCCCGGACAGGGGACTCACAGATACGCAGTATTTT.

CDR3 sequence: CASSQGPGLSNEQFF. CDR3 nucleotides: TGCGCCAGCAGCCAAGGCCCGGGACTTTCCAATGAGCAGTTCTTC. This sequence joins TRBV4-3 and TRBJ2-1; possible D gene TRBD2, 6 bases. There are 15 residues in the CDR3. Germline-derived CDR1 and CDR2 are LGHNA and YSLEER. V was pared by 1 base and J by 6 bases, with 13 bases between.

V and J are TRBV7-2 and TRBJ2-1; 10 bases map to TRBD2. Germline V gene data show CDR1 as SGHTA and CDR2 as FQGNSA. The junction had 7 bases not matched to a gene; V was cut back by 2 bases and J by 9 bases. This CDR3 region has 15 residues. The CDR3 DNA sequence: TGTGCCAGCAGCTTAAGCCTAGCGGGAGTGGGTGAGCAGTTCTTC. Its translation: CASSLSLAGVGEQFF.

CDR3 residues: CATSRVPRTGTDTQYF. The CDR3 DNA is TGTGCCACCAGCAGAGTCCCCCGAACAGGCACAGATACGCAGTATTTT. The chain couples TRBV15 to TRBJ2-3; no definite D call. The V end lost 1 base, the J end lost 1 base, and 12 bases lay between the germline ends. The CDR3 totals 16 residues. Germline assignment: CDR1 LNHNV and CDR2 YYDKDF (reference sequence).

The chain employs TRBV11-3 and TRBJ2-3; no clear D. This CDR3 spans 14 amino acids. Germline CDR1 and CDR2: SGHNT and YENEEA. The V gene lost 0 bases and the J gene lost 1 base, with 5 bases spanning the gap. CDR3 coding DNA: TGTGCCAGCAGCTTAGAGTCAGGCACAGATACGCAGTATTTT. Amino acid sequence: CASSLESGTDTQYF.

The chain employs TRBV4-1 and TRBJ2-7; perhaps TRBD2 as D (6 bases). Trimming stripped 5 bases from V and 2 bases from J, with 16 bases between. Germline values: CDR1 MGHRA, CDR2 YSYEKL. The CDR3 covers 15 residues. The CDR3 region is CASSSQSSVAYEQYF. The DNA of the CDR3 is TGCGCCAGCAGCTCACAATCTAGCGTTGCCTACGAGCAGTACTTC.

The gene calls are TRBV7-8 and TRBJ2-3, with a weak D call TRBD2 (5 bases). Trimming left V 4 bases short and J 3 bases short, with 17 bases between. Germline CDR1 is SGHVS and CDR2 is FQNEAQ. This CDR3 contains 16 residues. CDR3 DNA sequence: TGTGCCAGCAGCTCCGAGCCCCCGGGGTTGACAGATACGCAGTATTTT. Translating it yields CASSSEPPGLTDTQYF.

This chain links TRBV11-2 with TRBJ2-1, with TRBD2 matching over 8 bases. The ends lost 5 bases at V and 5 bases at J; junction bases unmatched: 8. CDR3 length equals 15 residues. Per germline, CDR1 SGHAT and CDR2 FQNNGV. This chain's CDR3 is CASSGREGMNNEQFF. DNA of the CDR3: TGTGCCAGCAGCGGCCGGGAGGGCATGAACAATGAGCAGTTCTTC.

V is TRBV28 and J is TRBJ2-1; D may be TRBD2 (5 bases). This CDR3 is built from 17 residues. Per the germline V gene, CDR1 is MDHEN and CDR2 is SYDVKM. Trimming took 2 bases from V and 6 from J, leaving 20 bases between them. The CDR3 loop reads CASSLDIFWRVGNEQFF. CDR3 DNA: TGTGCCAGCAGTTTAGACATATTTTGGCGGGTCGGCAATGAGCAGTTCTTC.

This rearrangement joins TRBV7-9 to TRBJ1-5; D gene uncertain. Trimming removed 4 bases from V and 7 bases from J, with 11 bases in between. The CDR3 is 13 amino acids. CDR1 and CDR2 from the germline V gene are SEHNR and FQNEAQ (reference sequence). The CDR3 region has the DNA TGTGCCAGCAGCTCCGGGGTTCGGCAGCCCCAGCATTTT. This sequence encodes CASSSGVRQPQHF.

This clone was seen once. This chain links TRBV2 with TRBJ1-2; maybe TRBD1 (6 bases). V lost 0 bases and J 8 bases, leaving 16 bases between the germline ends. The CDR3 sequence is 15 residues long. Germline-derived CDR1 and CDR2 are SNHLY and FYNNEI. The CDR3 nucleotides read TGTGCCAGCAGTGAAGCTTCGGGGGGGCTAGGAGGCTACACCTTC. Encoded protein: CASSEASGGLGGYTF.